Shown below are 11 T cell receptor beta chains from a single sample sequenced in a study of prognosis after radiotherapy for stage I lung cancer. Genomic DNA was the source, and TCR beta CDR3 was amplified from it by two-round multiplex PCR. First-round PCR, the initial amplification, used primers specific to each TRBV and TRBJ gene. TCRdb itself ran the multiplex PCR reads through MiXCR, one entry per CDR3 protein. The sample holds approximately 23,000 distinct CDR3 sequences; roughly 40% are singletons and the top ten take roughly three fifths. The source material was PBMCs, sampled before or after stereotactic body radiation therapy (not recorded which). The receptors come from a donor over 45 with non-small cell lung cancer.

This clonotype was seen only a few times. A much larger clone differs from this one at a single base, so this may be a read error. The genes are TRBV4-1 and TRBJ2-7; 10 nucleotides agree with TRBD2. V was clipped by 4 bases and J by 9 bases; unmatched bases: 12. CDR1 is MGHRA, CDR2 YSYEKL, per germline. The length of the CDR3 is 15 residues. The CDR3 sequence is CASSPGTSVRQRQYF. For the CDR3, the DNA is TGCGCCAGCAGCCCGGGGACTAGCGTGAGGCAGCGGCAGTACTTC.

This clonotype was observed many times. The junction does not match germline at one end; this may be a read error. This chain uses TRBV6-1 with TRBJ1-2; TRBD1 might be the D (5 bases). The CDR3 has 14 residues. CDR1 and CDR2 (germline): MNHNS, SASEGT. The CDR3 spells CASREGHGPLGYTF. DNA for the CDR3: TGTGCCAGCAGGGAAGGACACGGACCCCTAGGCTACACCTTC.

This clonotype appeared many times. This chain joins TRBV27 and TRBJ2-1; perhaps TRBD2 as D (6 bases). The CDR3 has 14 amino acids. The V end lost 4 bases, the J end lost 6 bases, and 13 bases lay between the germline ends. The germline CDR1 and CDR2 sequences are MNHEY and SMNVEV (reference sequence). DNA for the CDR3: TGTGCCAGCAGTTCCTCGGAGGGCAGCAATGAGCAGTTCTTC. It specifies CASSSSEGSNEQFF.

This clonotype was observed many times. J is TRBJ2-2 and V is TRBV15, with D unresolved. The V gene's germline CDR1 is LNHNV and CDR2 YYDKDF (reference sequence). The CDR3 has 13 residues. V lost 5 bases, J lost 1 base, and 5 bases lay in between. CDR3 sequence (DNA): TGTGCCACCAGCGGCCTGAACACCGGGGAGCTGTTTTTT. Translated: CATSGLNTGELFF. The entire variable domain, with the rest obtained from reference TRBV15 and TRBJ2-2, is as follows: DAMVIQNPRYQVTQFGKPVTLSCSQTLNHNVMYWYQQKSSQAPKLLFHYYDKDFNNEADTPDNFQSRRPNTSFCFLDIRSPGLGDTAMYLCATSGLNTGELFFGEGSRLTVL.

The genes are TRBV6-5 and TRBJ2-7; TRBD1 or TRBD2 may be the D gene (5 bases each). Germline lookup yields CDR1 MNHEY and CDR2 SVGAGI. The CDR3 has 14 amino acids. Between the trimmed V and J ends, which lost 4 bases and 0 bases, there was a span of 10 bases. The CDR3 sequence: CASSSRDDSYEQYF. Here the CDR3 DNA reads TGTGCCAGCAGTTCCCGGGACGACTCCTACGAGCAGTACTTC.

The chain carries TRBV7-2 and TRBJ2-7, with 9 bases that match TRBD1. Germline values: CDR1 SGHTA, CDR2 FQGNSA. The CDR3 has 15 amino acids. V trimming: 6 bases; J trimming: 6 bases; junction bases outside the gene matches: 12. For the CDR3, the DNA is TGTGCCAGCAGGTGGGGGGACAGGGCCGTCGGCGAGCAGTACTTC. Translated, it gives CASRWGDRAVGEQYF.

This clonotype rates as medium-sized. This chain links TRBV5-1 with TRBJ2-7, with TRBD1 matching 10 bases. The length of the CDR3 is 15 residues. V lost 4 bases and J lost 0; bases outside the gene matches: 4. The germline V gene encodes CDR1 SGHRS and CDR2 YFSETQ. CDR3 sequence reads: CASSEDRGSSYEQYF. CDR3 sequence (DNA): TGCGCCAGCAGCGAGGACAGGGGGAGCTCCTACGAGCAGTACTTC.

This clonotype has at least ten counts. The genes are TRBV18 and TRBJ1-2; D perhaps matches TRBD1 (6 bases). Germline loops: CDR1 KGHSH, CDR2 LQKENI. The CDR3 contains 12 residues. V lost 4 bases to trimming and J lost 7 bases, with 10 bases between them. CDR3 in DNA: TGTGCCAGCTCACGCGGGGGCAGTGGCTACACCTTC. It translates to CASSRGGSGYTF. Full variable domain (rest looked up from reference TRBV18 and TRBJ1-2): NAGVMQNPRHLVRRRGQEARLRCSPMKGHSHVYWYRQLPEEGLKFMVYLQKENIIDESGMPKERFSAEFPKEGPSILRIQQVVRGDSAAYFCASSRGGSGYTFGSGTRLTVV.

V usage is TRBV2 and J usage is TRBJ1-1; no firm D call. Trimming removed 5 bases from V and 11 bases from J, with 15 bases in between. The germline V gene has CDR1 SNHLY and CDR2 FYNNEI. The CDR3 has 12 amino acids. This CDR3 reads CASSSDERKAFF. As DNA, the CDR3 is TGTGCCAGCAGTAGTGACGAAAGAAAGGCTTTCTTT.

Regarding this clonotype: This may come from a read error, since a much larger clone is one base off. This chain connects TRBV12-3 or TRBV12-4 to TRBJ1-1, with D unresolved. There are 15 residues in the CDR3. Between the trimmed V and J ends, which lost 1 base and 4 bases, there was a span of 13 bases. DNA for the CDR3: TGTGCCAGCAGTTTAGTAGAGGGTCTAACCACTGAAGCTTTCTTT. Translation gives CASSLVEGLTTEAFF.

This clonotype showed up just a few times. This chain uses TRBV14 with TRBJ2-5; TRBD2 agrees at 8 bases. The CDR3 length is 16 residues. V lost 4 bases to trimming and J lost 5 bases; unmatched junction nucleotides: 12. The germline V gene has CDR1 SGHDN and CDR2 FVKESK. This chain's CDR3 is CASSPLRPAGEETQYF. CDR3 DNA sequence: TGTGCCAGCAGCCCCCTCCGTCCAGCGGGAGAGGAGACCCAGTACTTC.